The T cell receptor (beta chain) under discussion was sequenced for a study of cytomegalovirus exposure and HLA in healthy donors. Study-level points and caveats: Some V segments, TRBV6-2 and TRBV6-3 among them, were indistinguishable and were therefore excluded. Cytomegalovirus-associated status was assigned to approximately 160 TCR beta chains. HLA allele associations emerged for 17,000 or so TCR beta sequences in a later analysis, at 0.05 false discovery rate.

V shed 3 bases, J shed 0 bases, and the junction held 3 bases outside the gene matches. The CDR3 is made up of 15 amino acids. In germline, CDR1 is SGHDT, CDR2 YYEEEE. The PCR made use of 60 Vbeta and 13 Jbeta primers. Authors' processing steps: Counted up in a later analysis, unique TCR beta chains came to some 82 million, with around 9.9 million shared. Using immunoSEQ multiplex PCR, the repertoire was profiled, and TCRdb retains in-frame clones only, with some absent. V, J and clone size are those of that table, while D and trimming were read from the DNA. Of roughly 200,000 clones listed, 70% to 90% are singletons. In its sample, this clone was seen a few times. Its target is unknown.

The clonotype was recovered from a woman aged 45 to 65 in good health and CMV-seronegative. The J gene is TRBJ2-1, the V gene TRBV5-6; 7 bases map to TRBD1. Sequencing input: PBMCs. The CDR3 reads CASSYTGDSYNEQFF. As DNA, the CDR3 is TGTGCCAGCAGCTATACAGGGGACTCCTACAATGAGCAGTTCTTC.